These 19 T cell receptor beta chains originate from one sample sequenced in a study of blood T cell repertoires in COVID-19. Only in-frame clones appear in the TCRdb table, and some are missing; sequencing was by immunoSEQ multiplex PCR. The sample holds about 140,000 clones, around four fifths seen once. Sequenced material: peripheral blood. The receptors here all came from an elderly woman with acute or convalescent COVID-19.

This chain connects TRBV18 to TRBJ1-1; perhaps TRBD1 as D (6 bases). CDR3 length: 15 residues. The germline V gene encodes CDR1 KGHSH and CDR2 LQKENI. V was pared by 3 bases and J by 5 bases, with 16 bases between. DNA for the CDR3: TGTGCCAGCTCACCTACGGAAACAGGGCTAACTGAAGCTTTCTTT. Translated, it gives CASSPTETGLTEAFF.

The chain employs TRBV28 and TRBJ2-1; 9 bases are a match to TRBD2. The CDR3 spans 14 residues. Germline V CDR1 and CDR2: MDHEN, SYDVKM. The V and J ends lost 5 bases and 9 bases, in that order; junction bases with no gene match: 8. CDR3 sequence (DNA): TGTGCCAGCAGTAACGCCCTACTAGCGGGTGAGCAGTTCTTC. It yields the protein CASSNALLAGEQFF.

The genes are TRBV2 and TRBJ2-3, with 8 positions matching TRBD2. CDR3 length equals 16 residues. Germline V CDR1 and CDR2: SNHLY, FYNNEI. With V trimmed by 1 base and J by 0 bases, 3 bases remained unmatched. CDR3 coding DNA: TGTGCCAGCAGTGAAGGGGGCGGGAGGAGCACAGATACGCAGTATTTT. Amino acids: CASSEGGGRSTDTQYF.

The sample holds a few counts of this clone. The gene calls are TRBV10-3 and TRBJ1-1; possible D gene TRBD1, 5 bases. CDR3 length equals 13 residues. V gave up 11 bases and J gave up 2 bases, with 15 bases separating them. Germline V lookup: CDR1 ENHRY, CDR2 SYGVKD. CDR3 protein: CASRQGVNTEAFF. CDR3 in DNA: TGTGCCTCCAGGCAGGGTGTCAACACTGAAGCTTTCTTT.

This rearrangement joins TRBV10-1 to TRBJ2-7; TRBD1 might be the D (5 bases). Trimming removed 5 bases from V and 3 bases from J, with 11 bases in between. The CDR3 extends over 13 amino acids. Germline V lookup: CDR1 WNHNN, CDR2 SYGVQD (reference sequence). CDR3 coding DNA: TGCGCCAGCAGTCCCAGGACAAGCTACGAGCAGTACTTC. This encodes CASSPRTSYEQYF.

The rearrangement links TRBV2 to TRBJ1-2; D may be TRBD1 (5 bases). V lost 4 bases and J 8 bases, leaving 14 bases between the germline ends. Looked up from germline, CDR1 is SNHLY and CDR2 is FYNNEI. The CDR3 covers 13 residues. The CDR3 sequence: CASSVQAMGGYTF. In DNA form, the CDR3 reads TGTGCCAGCAGTGTACAGGCTATGGGGGGCTACACCTTC.

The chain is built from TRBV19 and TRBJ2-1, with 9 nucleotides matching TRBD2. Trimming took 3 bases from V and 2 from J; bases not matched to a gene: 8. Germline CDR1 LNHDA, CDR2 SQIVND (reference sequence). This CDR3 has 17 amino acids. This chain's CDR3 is CASSIRVGLAPYNEQFF. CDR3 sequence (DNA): TGTGCCAGTAGTATCCGGGTCGGACTAGCGCCCTACAATGAGCAGTTCTTC.

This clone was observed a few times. CDR3 in amino acids: CAIAQNMNTEAFF. In nucleotides, the CDR3 is TGTGCCATAGCCCAAAATATGAACACTGAAGCTTTCTTT. The genes are TRBV10-3 and TRBJ1-1; D gene uncertain. Germline V gene sequence: CDR1 ENHRY, CDR2 SYGVKD. This CDR3 is built from 13 residues. Trimming left V 9 bases short and J 0 bases short, with 11 bases between.

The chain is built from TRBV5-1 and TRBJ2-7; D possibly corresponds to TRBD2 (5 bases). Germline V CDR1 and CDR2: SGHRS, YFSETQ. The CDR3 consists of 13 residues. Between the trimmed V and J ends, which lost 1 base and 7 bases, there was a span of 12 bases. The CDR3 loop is CASSLRASGEQYF. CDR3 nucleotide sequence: TGCGCCAGCAGCTTGAGAGCATCGGGGGAGCAGTACTTC.

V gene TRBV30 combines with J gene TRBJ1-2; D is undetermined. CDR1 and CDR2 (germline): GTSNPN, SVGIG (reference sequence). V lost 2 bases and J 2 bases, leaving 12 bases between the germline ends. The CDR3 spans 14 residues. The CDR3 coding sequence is TGTGCCTGGAGTCTCTCGTCCAGAAACTATGGCTACACCTTC. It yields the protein CAWSLSSRNYGYTF.

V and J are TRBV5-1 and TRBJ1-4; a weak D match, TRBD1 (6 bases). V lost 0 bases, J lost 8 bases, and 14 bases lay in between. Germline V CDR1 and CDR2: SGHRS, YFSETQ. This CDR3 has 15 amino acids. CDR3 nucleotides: TGCGCCAGCAGCTTGGTAACGGGGGGCGTCGAAAAACTGTTTTTT. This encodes CASSLVTGGVEKLFF.

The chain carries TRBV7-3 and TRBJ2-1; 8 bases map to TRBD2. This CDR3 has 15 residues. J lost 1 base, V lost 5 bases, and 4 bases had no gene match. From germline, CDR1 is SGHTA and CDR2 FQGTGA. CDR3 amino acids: CASSTLAGSYNEQFF. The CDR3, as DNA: TGTGCCAGCAGCACCTTAGCGGGATCCTACAATGAGCAGTTCTTC.

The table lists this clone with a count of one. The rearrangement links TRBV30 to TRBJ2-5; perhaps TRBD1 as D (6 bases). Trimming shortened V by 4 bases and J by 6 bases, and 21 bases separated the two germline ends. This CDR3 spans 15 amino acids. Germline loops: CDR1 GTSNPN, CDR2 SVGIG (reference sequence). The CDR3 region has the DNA TGTGCCTGGACAAGGGGGACCGGGGATCCCAAGACCCAGTACTTC. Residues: CAWTRGTGDPKTQYF.

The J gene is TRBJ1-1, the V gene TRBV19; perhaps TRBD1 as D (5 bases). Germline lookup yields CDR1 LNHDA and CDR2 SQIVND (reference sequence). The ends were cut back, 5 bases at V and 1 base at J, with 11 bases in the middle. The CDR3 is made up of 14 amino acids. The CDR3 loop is CASSVQGANTEAFF. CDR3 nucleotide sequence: TGTGCCAGTAGTGTTCAAGGGGCGAACACTGAAGCTTTCTTT.

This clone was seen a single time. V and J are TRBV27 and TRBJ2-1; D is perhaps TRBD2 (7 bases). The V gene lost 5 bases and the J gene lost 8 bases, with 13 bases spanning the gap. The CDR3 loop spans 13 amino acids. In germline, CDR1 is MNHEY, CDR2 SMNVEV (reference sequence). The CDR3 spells CASSGEGGDEQFF. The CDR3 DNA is TGTGCCAGCAGTGGGGAGGGGGGGGATGAGCAGTTCTTC.

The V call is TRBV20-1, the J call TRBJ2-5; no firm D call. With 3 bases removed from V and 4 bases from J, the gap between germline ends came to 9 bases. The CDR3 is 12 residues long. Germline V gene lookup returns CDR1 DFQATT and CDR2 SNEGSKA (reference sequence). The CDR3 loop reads CSASRTRETQYF. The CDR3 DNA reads TGCAGTGCTAGTCGCACTCGAGAGACCCAGTACTTC.

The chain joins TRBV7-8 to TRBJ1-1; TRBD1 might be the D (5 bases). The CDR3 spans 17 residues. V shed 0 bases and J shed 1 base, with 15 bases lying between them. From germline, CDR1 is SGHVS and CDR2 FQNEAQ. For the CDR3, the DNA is TGTGCCAGCAGCTTAGCAGGGTGGCGGGGACGGAACACTGAAGCTTTCTTT. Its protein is CASSLAGWRGRNTEAFF.

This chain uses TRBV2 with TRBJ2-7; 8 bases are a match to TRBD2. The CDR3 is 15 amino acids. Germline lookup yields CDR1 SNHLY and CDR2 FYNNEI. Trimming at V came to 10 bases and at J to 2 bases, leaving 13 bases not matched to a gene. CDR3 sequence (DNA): TGTGCCATCCAAGATAGGCTAGCGGGCCCCTACGAGCAGTACTTC. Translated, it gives CAIQDRLAGPYEQYF.

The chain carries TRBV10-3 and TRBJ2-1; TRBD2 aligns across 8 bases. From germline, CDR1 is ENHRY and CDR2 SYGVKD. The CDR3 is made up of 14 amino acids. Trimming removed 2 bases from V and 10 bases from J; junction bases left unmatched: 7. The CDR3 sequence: CAISETSGAAEQFF. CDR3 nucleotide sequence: TGTGCCATCAGTGAGACTAGCGGTGCTGCGGAGCAGTTCTTC.